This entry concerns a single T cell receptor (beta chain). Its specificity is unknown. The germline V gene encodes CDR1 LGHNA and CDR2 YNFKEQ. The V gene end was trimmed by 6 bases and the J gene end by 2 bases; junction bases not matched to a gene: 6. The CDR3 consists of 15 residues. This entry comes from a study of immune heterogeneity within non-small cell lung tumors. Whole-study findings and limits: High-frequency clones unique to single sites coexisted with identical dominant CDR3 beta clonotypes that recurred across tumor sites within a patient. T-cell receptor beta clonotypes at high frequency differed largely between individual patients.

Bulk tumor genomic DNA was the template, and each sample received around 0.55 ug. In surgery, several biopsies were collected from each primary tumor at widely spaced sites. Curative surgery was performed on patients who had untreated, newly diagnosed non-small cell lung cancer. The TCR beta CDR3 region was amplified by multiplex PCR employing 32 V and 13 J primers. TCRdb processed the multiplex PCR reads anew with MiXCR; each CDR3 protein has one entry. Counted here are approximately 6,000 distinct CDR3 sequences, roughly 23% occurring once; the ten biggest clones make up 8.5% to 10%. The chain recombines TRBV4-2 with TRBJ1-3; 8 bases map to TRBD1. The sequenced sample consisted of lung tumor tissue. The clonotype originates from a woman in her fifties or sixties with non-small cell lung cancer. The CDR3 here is CASSEEDRAGNTIYF. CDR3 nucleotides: TGTGCCAGCAGTGAAGAGGACAGGGCTGGAAACACCATATATTTT.